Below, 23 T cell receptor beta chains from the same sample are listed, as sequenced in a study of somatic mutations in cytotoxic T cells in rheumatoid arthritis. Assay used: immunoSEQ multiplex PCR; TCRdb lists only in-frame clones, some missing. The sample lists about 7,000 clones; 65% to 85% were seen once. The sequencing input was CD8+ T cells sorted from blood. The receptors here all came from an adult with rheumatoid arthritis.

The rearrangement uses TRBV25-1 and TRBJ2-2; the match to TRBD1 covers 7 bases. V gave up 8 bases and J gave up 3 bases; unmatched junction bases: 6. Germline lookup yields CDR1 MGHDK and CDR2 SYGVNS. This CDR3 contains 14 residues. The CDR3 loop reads CASGRQGDTGELFF. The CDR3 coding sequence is TGTGCCAGCGGGCGGCAGGGGGACACCGGGGAGCTGTTTTTT. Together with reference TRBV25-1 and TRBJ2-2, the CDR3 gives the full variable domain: EADIYQTPRYLVIGTGKKITLECSQTMGHDKMYWYQQDPGMELHLIHYSYGVNSTEKGDLSSESTVSRIRTEHFPLTLESARPSHTSQYLCASGRQGDTGELFFGEGSRLTVL.

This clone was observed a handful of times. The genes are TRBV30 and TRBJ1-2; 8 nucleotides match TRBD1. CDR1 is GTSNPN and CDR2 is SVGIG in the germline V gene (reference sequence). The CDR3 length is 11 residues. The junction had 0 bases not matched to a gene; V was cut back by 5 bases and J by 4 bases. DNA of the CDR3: TGTGCCTGGGACAGGGGCTATGGCTACACCTTC. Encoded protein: CAWDRGYGYTF. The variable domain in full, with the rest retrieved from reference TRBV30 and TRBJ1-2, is SQTIHQWPATLVQPVGSPLSLECTVEGTSNPNLYWYRQAAGRGLQLLFYSVGIGQISSEVPQNLSASRPQDRQFILSSKKLLLSDSGFYLCAWDRGYGYTFGSGTRLTVV.

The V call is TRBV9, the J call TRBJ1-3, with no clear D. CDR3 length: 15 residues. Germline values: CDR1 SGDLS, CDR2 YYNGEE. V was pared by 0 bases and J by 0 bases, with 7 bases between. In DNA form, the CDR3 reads TGTGCCAGCAGCGTAGGGATAAGCTCTGGAAACACCATATATTTT. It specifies CASSVGISSGNTIYF.

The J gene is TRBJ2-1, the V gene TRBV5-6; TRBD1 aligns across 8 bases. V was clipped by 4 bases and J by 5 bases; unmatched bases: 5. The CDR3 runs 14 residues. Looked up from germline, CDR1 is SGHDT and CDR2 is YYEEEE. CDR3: CASSPGGEHNEQFF. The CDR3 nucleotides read TGTGCCAGCAGCCCAGGGGGCGAACACAATGAGCAGTTCTTC.

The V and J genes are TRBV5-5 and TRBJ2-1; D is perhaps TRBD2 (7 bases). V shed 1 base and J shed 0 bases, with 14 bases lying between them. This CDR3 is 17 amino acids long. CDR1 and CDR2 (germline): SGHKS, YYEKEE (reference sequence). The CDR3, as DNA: TGTGCCAGCAGCTTGAGCGGGACATTTAGCTCCTACAATGAGCAGTTCTTC. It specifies CASSLSGTFSSYNEQFF. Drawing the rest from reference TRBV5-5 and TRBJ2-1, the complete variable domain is DAGVTQSPTHLIKTRGQQVTLRCSPISGHKSVSWYQQVLGQGPQFIFQYYEKEERGRGNFPDRFSARQFPNYSSELNVNALLLGDSALYLCASSLSGTFSSYNEQFFGPGTRLTVL.

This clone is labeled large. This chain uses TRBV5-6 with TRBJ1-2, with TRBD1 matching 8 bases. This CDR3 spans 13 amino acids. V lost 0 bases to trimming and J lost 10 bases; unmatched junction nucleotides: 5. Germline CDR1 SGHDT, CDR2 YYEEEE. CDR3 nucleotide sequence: TGTGCCAGCAGCTTGGGGACAGGGCATGTCTACACCTTC. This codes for CASSLGTGHVYTF.

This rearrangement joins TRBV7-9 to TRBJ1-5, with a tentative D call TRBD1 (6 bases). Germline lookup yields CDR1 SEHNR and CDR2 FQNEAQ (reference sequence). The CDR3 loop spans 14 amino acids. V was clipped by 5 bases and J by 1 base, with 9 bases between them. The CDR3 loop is CASSRGQSNQPQHF. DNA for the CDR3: TGTGCCAGCAGCCGCGGACAGAGCAATCAGCCCCAGCATTTT.

CDR3 amino acids: CASSWSAGDNEQFF. For the CDR3, the DNA is TGTGCCAGCAGCTGGTCGGCAGGGGACAATGAGCAGTTCTTC. This chain uses TRBV5-8 with TRBJ2-1; weak D call: TRBD1 (6 bases). The germline V gene has CDR1 SGHTS and CDR2 YDEGEE. V was shortened by 3 bases and J by 5 bases, with 12 bases between the two germline ends. This CDR3 spans 14 amino acids.

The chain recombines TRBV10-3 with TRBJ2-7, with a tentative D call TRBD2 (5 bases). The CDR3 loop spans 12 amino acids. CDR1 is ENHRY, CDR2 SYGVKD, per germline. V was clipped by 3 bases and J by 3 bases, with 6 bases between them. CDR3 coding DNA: TGTGCCATCAGTGACGGGGACTACGAGCAGTACTTC. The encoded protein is CAISDGDYEQYF.

CDR3 sequence (DNA): TGTGCCAGCATAAGGTCAGGGGAGTTTAGTCAGCCCCAGCATTTT. Its protein product is CASIRSGEFSQPQHF. The V call is TRBV11-2, the J call TRBJ1-5, with D perhaps matching TRBD1 (6 bases). Looked up from germline, CDR1 is SGHAT and CDR2 is FQNNGV. V lost 7 bases and J lost 6, with 19 bases in between. This CDR3 comprises 15 residues. The complete variable domain, with remaining parts taken from reference TRBV11-2 and TRBJ1-5, reads EAGVAQSPRYKIIEKRQSVAFWCNPISGHATLYWYQQILGQGPKLLIQFQNNGVVDDSQLPKDRFSAERLKGVDSTLKIQPAKLEDSAVYLCASIRSGEFSQPQHFGDGTRLSIL.

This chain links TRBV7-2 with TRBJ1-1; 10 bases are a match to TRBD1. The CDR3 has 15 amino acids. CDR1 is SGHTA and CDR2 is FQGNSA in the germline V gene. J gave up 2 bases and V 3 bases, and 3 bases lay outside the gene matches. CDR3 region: CASSFRDRGNTEAFF. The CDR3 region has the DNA TGTGCCAGCAGCTTCCGGGACAGGGGAAACACTGAAGCTTTCTTT. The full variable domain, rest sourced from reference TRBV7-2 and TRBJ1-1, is GAGVSQSPSNKVTEKGKDVELRCDPISGHTALYWYRQSLGQGLEFLIYFQGNSAPDKSGLPSDRFSAERTGGSVSTLTIQRTQQEDSAVYLCASSFRDRGNTEAFFGQGTRLTVV.

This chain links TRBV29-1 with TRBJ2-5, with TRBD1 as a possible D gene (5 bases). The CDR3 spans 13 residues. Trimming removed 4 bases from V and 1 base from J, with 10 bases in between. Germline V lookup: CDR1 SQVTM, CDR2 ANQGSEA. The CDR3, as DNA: TGCAGCGTTGCAAAGGGGCGCCAAGAGACCCAGTACTTC. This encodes CSVAKGRQETQYF.

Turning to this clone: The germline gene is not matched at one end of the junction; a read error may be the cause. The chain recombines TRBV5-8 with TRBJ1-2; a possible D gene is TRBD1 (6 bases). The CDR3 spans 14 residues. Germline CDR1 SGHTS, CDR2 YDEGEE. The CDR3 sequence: CASSWRRQVYGYTF. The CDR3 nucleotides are TGTGCTAGCAGCTGGAGGAGACAGGTCTATGGCTACACCTTC.

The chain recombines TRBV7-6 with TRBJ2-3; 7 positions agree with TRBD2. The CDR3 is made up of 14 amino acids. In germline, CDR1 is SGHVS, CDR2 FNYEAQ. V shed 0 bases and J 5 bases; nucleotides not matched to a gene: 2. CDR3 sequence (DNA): TGTGCCAGCAGCTTAGCGCCGGGGGGAGATACGCAGTATTTT. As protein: CASSLAPGGDTQYF.

This CDR3 is CASSPSRPGQGAYEQYF. The CDR3 region has the DNA TGTGCCAGCAGCCCGAGTCGTCCGGGACAGGGGGCCTACGAGCAGTACTTC. The chain joins TRBV7-9 to TRBJ2-7, with 11 bases fitting TRBD1. V lost 5 bases to trimming and J lost 2 bases; unmatched junction nucleotides: 11. Germline CDR1 SEHNR, CDR2 FQNEAQ (reference sequence). The CDR3 loop spans 17 amino acids.

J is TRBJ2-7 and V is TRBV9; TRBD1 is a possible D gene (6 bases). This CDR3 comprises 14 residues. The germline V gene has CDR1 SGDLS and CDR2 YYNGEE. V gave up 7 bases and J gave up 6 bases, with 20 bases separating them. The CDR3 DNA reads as TGTGCCAGCGGGCCGGGACACGCTCCAGGCGAGCAGTACTTC. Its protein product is CASGPGHAPGEQYF.

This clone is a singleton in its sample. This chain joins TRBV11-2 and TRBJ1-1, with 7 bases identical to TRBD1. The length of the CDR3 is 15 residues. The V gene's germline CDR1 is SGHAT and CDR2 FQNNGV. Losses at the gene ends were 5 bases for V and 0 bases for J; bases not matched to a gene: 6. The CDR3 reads CASSLRQGMNTEAFF. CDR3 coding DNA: TGTGCCAGCAGCCTTCGACAGGGAATGAACACTGAAGCTTTCTTT.

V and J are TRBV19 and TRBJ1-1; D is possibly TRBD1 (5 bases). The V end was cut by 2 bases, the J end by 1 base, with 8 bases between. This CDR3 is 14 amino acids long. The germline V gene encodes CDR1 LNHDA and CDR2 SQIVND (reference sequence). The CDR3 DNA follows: TGTGCCAGTAGTATACAGGGCGCGAACACTGAAGCTTTCTTT. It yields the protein CASSIQGANTEAFF.

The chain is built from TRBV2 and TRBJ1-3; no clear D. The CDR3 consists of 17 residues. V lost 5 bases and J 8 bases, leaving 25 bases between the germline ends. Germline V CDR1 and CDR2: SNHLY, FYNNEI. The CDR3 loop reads CASSSSAGATLVDTIYF. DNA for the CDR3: TGTGCCAGCAGTTCGTCGGCAGGAGCCACTCTCGTGGACACCATATATTTT.

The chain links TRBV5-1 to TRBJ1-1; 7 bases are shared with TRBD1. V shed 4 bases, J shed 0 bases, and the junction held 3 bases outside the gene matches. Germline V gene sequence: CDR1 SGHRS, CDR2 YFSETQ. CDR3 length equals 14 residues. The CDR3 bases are TGCGCCAGCAGCAAAGGGACAGTGAACACTGAAGCTTTCTTT. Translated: CASSKGTVNTEAFF.

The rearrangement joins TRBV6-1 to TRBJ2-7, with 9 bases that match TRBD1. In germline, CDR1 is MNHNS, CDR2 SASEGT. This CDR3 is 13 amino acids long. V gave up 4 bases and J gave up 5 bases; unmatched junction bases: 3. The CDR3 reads CASSAGQGHEQYF. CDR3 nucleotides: TGTGCCAGCAGTGCGGGACAGGGCCACGAGCAGTACTTC.

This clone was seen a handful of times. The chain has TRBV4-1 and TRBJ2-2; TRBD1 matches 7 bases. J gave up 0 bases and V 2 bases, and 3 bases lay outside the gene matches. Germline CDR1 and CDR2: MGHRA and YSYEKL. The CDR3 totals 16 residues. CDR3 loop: CASSQWDRSNTGELFF. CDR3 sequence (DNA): TGCGCCAGCAGCCAATGGGACAGATCGAACACCGGGGAGCTGTTTTTT.

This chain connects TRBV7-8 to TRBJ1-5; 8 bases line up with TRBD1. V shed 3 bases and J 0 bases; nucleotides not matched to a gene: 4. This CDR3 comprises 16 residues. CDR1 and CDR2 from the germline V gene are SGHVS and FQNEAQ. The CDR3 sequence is CASSFGQGYSNQPQHF. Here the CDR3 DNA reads TGTGCCAGCAGCTTTGGACAGGGTTATAGCAATCAGCCCCAGCATTTT.